Listed below are T cell receptor beta chains from one sample, sequenced in a study of blood T cell repertoires in COVID-19. Measured with immunoSEQ multiplex PCR; TCRdb has only the in-frame clones, and not every one. The sample lists about 300,000 clones; 83% were seen once. Sequencing input: peripheral blood. Receptors originate from a woman aged 45-60 years who had recovered from COVID-19. The CDR3 runs from the conserved cysteine through the conserved F or W. A D gene is named only where the DNA matches it firmly.

>TRBV19|TRBD1|TRBJ2-7
CASSIGQGYRYEQYF
>TRBV3-1/TRBV3-2|TRBD2|TRBJ2-7
CATAGTSGSYPYEQYF
>TRBV27|TRBD2|TRBJ2-3
CASSSTGLAGGFRDTQYF
>TRBV6-1|TRBD2|TRBJ2-2
CASSEGLARGKSGELFF
>TRBV2|TRBD1|TRBJ2-7
CASSRRGQGNEQYF
>TRBV18|TRBD2|TRBJ2-3
CASSPGLAGADTQYF
>TRBV6-4|NA|TRBJ2-3
CASSPEDSTDTQYF
>TRBV7-2|TRBD1|TRBJ2-3
CASRERTGASDTQYF
>TRBV19|TRBD1|TRBJ2-1
CASSMGTGRDNEQFF
>TRBV28|TRBD1|TRBJ2-7
CASSPRGQGPYEQYF
>TRBV7-3|TRBD1|TRBJ1-2
CASSPGQENYGYTF
>TRBV7-2|NA|TRBJ2-5
CASSLMWRRQETQYF
>TRBV28|NA|TRBJ1-5
CASRRFGGYSNQPQHF
>TRBV19|NA|TRBJ1-4
CASSIGGYSDEKLFF
>TRBV10-3|TRBD2|TRBJ2-1
CAIQRSLAGYNEQFF
>TRBV18|TRBD1|TRBJ1-2
CASSGQGGYTF
>TRBV2|NA|TRBJ2-7
CASSEFRTPPEQYF
>TRBV7-8|NA|TRBJ2-7
CASSLDQGSYEQYF
>TRBV14|NA|TRBJ1-2
CASSPPGRPYGYTF
>TRBV7-9|NA|TRBJ2-7
CASSLGGLTEQYF
>TRBV7-2|NA|TRBJ2-2
CASSRIEWIAGELFF
>TRBV5-1|NA|TRBJ1-1
CASSFSGDTEAFF
>TRBV28|TRBD2|TRBJ2-1
CASSLPSGANEQFF
>TRBV18|TRBD2|TRBJ2-5
CASSPLLAGGQETQYF
>TRBV11-3|TRBD1|TRBJ2-1
CASSEQGNEQFF
>TRBV7-9|TRBD1|TRBJ1-6
CASRPRGSDNSPLHF
>TRBV3-1/TRBV3-2|NA|TRBJ2-3
CASSQRGSGSTDTQYF
>TRBV28|TRBD2|TRBJ2-3
CAHQERGLGTDTQYF
>TRBV9|TRBD1|TRBJ1-1
CASSTTGGYMMNTEAFF
>TRBV19|NA|TRBJ2-5
CASSGGRRLAKETQYF
>TRBV19|TRBD1|TRBJ2-5
CASSMGQGSETQYF
>TRBV7-2|TRBD1|TRBJ1-2
CASSKIRDRVNYGYTF
>TRBV5-8|NA|TRBJ1-2
CASSVRDGYTF
>TRBV7-2|TRBD2|TRBJ2-1
CASSLGRGYNEQFF
>TRBV9|TRBD2|TRBJ2-1
CASSWGGSSYNEQFF
>TRBV5-1|NA|TRBJ2-7
CARQGRHYEQYF
>TRBV4-1|NA|TRBJ2-7
CASSQDQNGPEQYF
>TRBV20-1|NA|TRBJ2-5
CSATVKETQYF
>TRBV9|NA|TRBJ1-6
CASSPGGNSYNSPLHF
>TRBV7-2|NA|TRBJ1-2
CASSLTPPRTVLYGYTF